These 16 T cell receptor beta chains came from one sample sequenced in a study of shared clonotypes between healthy human individuals. Using immunoSEQ multiplex PCR, the repertoire was profiled, and TCRdb retains in-frame clones only, with some absent. Of about 1.5 million clones listed, approximately 96% are singletons. Sequencing used naive CD4+ T cells sorted from blood. Subset given: CD45RA+ positively selected. All receptors derive from a man between 25 and 39 years old in good health.

The chain recombines TRBV5-4 with TRBJ2-7; 12 bases map to TRBD2. The germline V gene has CDR1 SGHNT and CDR2 YYREEE (reference sequence). The CDR3 covers 15 residues. Trimming at V came to 4 bases and at J to 3 bases, leaving 5 bases not matched to a gene. CDR3 nucleotides: TGTGCCAGCAGCCGAGCTAGCGGGAGGGGCTACGAGCAGTACTTC. Translating it yields CASSRASGRGYEQYF.

The rearrangement joins TRBV7-2 to TRBJ2-1, with TRBD2 identical over 16 bases. Losses at the gene ends were 5 bases for V and 0 bases for J; bases not matched to a gene: 7. CDR1 SGHTA and CDR2 FQGNSA come from the germline V gene. The CDR3 covers 19 residues. CDR3 in amino acids: CASSLKGLAGGASYNEQFF. The CDR3, as DNA: TGTGCCAGCAGCCTCAAGGGACTAGCGGGAGGGGCCTCCTACAATGAGCAGTTCTTC.

The chain combines TRBV2 with TRBJ2-5; no clear D. CDR1 SNHLY and CDR2 FYNNEI come from the germline V gene. V was trimmed by 7 bases and J by 5 bases, leaving 20 bases between them. The CDR3 loop spans 15 amino acids. CDR3 sequence: CASTLGSRGFETQYF. CDR3 coding DNA: TGTGCCAGCACCCTGGGTAGCCGTGGTTTTGAGACCCAGTACTTC.

This clone was seen only once. The chain combines TRBV5-1 with TRBJ2-2, with 13 positions matching TRBD2. The V gene end was trimmed by 3 bases and the J gene end by 4 bases; junction bases not matched to a gene: 3. Germline loops: CDR1 SGHRS, CDR2 YFSETQ. The CDR3 totals 16 residues. This CDR3 reads CASSYTSGRVTGELFF. For the CDR3, the DNA is TGCGCCAGCAGCTATACTAGCGGGAGGGTCACCGGGGAGCTGTTTTTT.

V gene TRBV27 combines with J gene TRBJ2-5; TRBD2 aligns across 9 bases. The CDR3 is made up of 14 amino acids. CDR1 is MNHEY, CDR2 SMNVEV, per germline (reference sequence). V was clipped by 2 bases and J by 3 bases; unmatched bases: 1. The CDR3 nucleotides read TGTGCCAGCAGTTTAGCGGGAGGGAAAGAGACCCAGTACTTC. This codes for CASSLAGGKETQYF.

This clone was detected once. The CDR3 DNA follows: TGTGCCAGCAGTGCAACAGGGGCCTCTAATGAAAAACTGTTTTTT. Its translation is CASSATGASNEKLFF. The chain employs TRBV28 and TRBJ1-4; 7 nucleotides line up with TRBD1. The CDR3 is 15 residues long. Per germline, CDR1 MDHEN and CDR2 SYDVKM. Germline trimming cut 5 bases from V and 3 bases from J; bases unmatched to any gene: 6.

V usage is TRBV27 and J usage is TRBJ2-7; 7 bases fit TRBD1. Germline values: CDR1 MNHEY, CDR2 SMNVEV (reference sequence). The junction had 7 bases not matched to a gene; V was cut back by 5 bases and J by 3 bases. The CDR3 is 14 residues long. The CDR3 region has the DNA TGTGCCAGCAGTCGTGGACAGGTACTCTACGAGCAGTACTTC. It yields the protein CASSRGQVLYEQYF.

The chain joins TRBV6-5 to TRBJ2-1, with 7 bases lining up with TRBD1. This CDR3 has 15 residues. CDR1 and CDR2 from the germline V gene are MNHEY and SVGAGI. The ends lost 7 bases at V and 9 bases at J; junction bases unmatched: 15. The CDR3 reads CASNPLEQGMSEQFF. CDR3 nucleotide sequence: TGTGCCAGCAATCCCCTGGAACAGGGGATGAGTGAGCAGTTCTTC.

The chain is built from TRBV5-6 and TRBJ2-2; D is unclear. The V and J ends lost 2 bases and 0 bases respectively, with 8 bases between them. Per the germline V gene, CDR1 is SGHDT and CDR2 is YYEEEE. The length of the CDR3 is 15 residues. The DNA for the CDR3 is TGTGCCAGCAGCTTCGGCGGAACGAACACCGGGGAGCTGTTTTTT. Translated: CASSFGGTNTGELFF.

The chain couples TRBV10-2 to TRBJ2-3; D is unclear. Germline-derived CDR1 and CDR2 are WSHSY and SAAADI. This CDR3 has 14 amino acids. The V and J ends lost 7 bases and 0 bases respectively, with 11 bases between them. The CDR3 DNA reads TGCGCCAGCAAGTTGGCTCACAGCACAGATACGCAGTATTTT. Residues: CASKLAHSTDTQYF.

The V gene is TRBV10-1, the J gene TRBJ1-1; TRBD1 is a possible D gene (5 bases). Trimming pared 4 bases from V and 5 bases from J, leaving 11 bases between. Germline V gives CDR1 WNHNN, CDR2 SYGVQD (reference sequence). The CDR3 has 13 amino acids. In DNA form, the CDR3 reads TGCGCCAGCAGTGGGCAGTGGGGGACTGAAGCTTTCTTT. Its protein is CASSGQWGTEAFF.

The CDR3 here is CASSLTAGVAKNIQYF. For the CDR3, the DNA is TGTGCCAGCAGCTTAACGGCAGGGGTGGCCAAAAACATTCAGTACTTC. The V gene is TRBV7-2, the J gene TRBJ2-4, with D possibly being TRBD1 (6 bases). The CDR3 runs 16 residues. V gave up 2 bases and J gave up 1 base, with 12 bases separating them. In germline, CDR1 is SGHTA, CDR2 FQGNSA. Using reference TRBV7-2 and TRBJ2-4 for the parts outside the CDR3, the full variable domain is GAGVSQSPSNKVTEKGKDVELRCDPISGHTALYWYRQSLGQGLEFLIYFQGNSAPDKSGLPSDRFSAERTGGSVSTLTIQRTQQEDSAVYLCASSLTAGVAKNIQYFGAGTRLSVL.

Regarding this clone: This specimen includes other DNA sequences encoding the same CDR3. The chain links TRBV5-1 to TRBJ2-1; D might be TRBD1 (6 bases). V was pared by 2 bases and J by 3 bases, with 9 bases between. Germline-derived CDR1 and CDR2 are SGHRS and YFSETQ. CDR3 length: 14 amino acids. The CDR3 here is CASSLADSYNEQFF. CDR3 DNA: TGCGCCAGCAGCTTAGCGGACAGCTACAATGAGCAGTTCTTC.

This chain's CDR3 is CASSVDPHSSYEQYF. The CDR3 DNA reads TGTGCCAGCAGCGTAGATCCCCACAGCTCCTACGAGCAGTACTTC. The chain employs TRBV9 and TRBJ2-7, with unresolved D. Trimming removed 0 bases at V and 0 bases at J, with 10 bases between. Per the germline V gene, CDR1 is SGDLS and CDR2 is YYNGEE. CDR3 length equals 15 residues. Full variable domain (outside the CDR3, taken from reference TRBV9 and TRBJ2-7): DSGVTQTPKHLITATGQRVTLRCSPRSGDLSVYWYQQSLDQGLQFLIQYYNGEERAKGNILERFSAQQFPDLHSELNLSSLELGDSALYFCASSVDPHSSYEQYFGPGTRLTVT.

This rearrangement joins TRBV4-1 to TRBJ2-7; possibly TRBD2 for D (5 bases). CDR1 and CDR2 (germline): MGHRA, YSYEKL. The CDR3 runs 15 residues. Trimming left V 1 base short and J 3 bases short, with 13 bases between. This CDR3 is CASSQVGEGGYEQYF. The CDR3 DNA follows: TGCGCCAGCAGCCAAGTGGGAGAGGGCGGCTACGAGCAGTACTTC.

This clone was counted only a few times. The chain couples TRBV19 to TRBJ2-2; D remains ambiguous. This CDR3 spans 15 amino acids. Germline V gene data show CDR1 as LNHDA and CDR2 as SQIVND (reference sequence). V was pared by 2 bases and J by 1 base, with 8 bases between. For the CDR3, the DNA is TGTGCCAGTAGTATACTCAGACTGAACACCGGGGAGCTGTTTTTT. Its protein is CASSILRLNTGELFF.